The rows below give T cell receptor beta chains drawn from one sample of a study of T cell responses to AZD1222 COVID-19 vaccine. Using immunoSEQ multiplex PCR, the repertoire was profiled, and TCRdb retains in-frame clones only, with some absent. The repertoire holds tens of thousands of clones, with under 95% as singletons. Sequences were derived from peripheral blood, sampled on day 0 of MenACWY control vaccination. Every receptor here comes from an adult in good health. CDR3s include the opening cysteine and the closing phenylalanine or tryptophan. The D gene is left open where the match is weak. Not every row has a clone size; where given, it reads once, few, many or a size class.

J gene | D gene | V gene | clone size | CDR3 protein | CDR3 DNA
TRBJ2-3 | TRBD2 | TRBV24-1 | . | CATSDLKGRGTDTQYF | TGTGCCACCAGTGATTTGAAGGGGAGGGGCACAGATACGCAGTATTTT
TRBJ2-1 | . | TRBV19 | . | CASSMGGRDEQFF | TGTGCCAGTAGTATGGGGGGCCGGGATGAGCAGTTCTTC
TRBJ1-6 | TRBD1 | TRBV3-1/TRBV3-2 | . | CASSHTGVLSPLHF | TGTGCCAGCAGCCACACAGGGGTCCTATCACCCCTCCACTTT
TRBJ2-7 | . | TRBV28 | . | CASNINPYEQYF | TGTGCCAGCAACATTAATCCCTACGAGCAGTACTTC
TRBJ1-6 | . | TRBV6-4 | . | CASSDTINSPLHF | TGTGCCAGCAGTGATACCATTAATTCACCCCTCCACTTT
TRBJ2-7 | . | TRBV10-3 | . | CAISELGSPYYEQYF | TGTGCCATCAGTGAGTTGGGTTCCCCCTACTACGAGCAGTACTTC
TRBJ2-1 | . | TRBV29-1 | . | CSVEKGSLREQFF | TGCAGCGTTGAAAAAGGGTCCCTACGTGAGCAGTTCTTC
TRBJ1-6 | . | TRBV28 | . | CATRVSTYNSPLHF | TGTGCCACCCGCGTCAGCACTTATAATTCACCCCTCCACTTT
TRBJ2-3 | . | TRBV24-1 | . | CATSDWTASTDTQYF | TGTGCCACCAGTGACTGGACAGCTAGCACAGATACGCAGTATTTT
TRBJ2-7 | . | TRBV6-6 | . | CASNPTGAYEQYF | TGTGCCAGCAACCCGACGGGGGCGTACGAGCAGTACTTC
TRBJ2-1 | . | TRBV11-2 | . | CASSLTSQAGEQFF | TGTGCCAGCAGCTTAACCTCCCAGGCGGGTGAGCAGTTCTTC
TRBJ2-3 | . | TRBV4-3 | . | CASSQESQPTDTQYF | TGCGCCAGCAGCCAAGAAAGTCAGCCCACAGATACGCAGTATTTT
TRBJ1-5 | TRBD1 | TRBV18 | once | CASSPQQGAHQPQHF | TGTGCCAGCTCACCCCAACAGGGGGCCCATCAGCCCCAGCATTTT
TRBJ1-6 | . | TRBV6-1 | . | CASSEGGTLVSPLHF | TGTGCCAGCAGTGAGGGAGGGACGTTGGTTTCACCCCTCCACTTT
TRBJ1-1 | TRBD1 | TRBV5-1 | once | CASRGQGTFAEAFF | TGCGCCAGCAGAGGACAGGGGACTTTCGCTGAAGCTTTCTTT
TRBJ2-2 | . | TRBV12-3/TRBV12-4 | . | CASSLWNTGELFF | TGTGCCAGCAGTTTATGGAACACCGGGGAGCTGTTTTTT
TRBJ1-1 | . | TRBV11-2 | . | CASSLFGTEAFF | TGTGCCAGCAGCTTATTTGGGACTGAAGCTTTCTTT
TRBJ2-1 | TRBD1 | TRBV5-1 | once | CASSLGGQGLNEQFF | TGCGCCAGCAGCTTGGGGGGACAGGGGCTCAATGAGCAGTTCTTC
TRBJ1-2 | . | TRBV28 | . | CASTQGGYGYTF | TGTGCCAGCACCCAAGGGGGCTATGGCTACACCTTC
TRBJ2-7 | . | TRBV6-5 | . | CASRPPGPRYEQYF | TGTGCCAGCAGGCCTCCGGGACCCCGTTACGAGCAGTACTTC
TRBJ2-7 | TRBD1 | TRBV28 | . | CASRLLGGYYEQYF | TGTGCCAGCAGATTGCTAGGGGGCTACTACGAGCAGTACTTC
TRBJ1-5 | . | TRBV27 | . | CASSQTGLPQHF | TGTGCCAGCAGTCAAACAGGGTTGCCCCAGCATTTT
TRBJ1-1 | . | TRBV4-2 | . | CASSRLSEAFF | TGTGCCAGCAGCCGGCTCAGTGAAGCTTTCTTT
TRBJ2-7 | . | TRBV7-2 | . | CASSLALSGGEQYF | TGTGCCAGCAGCTTAGCCCTCTCGGGTGGGGAGCAGTACTTC
TRBJ2-5 | TRBD2 | TRBV7-2 | . | CASSLGLAGGVTQYF | TGTGCCAGCAGCTTAGGCCTAGCGGGGGGAGTGACCCAGTACTTC
TRBJ1-2 | TRBD1 | TRBV7-9 | . | CASSLLSGTGYGYTF | TGTGCCAGCAGCTTATTGTCCGGGACAGGGTATGGCTACACCTTC
TRBJ1-2 | . | TRBV6-2/TRBV6-3 | . | CASSYSGRSYGYTF | TGTGCCAGCAGTTACTCCGGACGGTCCTATGGCTACACCTTC
TRBJ1-1 | . | TRBV7-6 | . | CASSPRQGGNTEAFF | TGTGCCAGCAGCCCCCGTCAGGGTGGGAACACTGAAGCTTTCTTT
TRBJ1-3 | TRBD1 | TRBV29-1 | . | CSVRQGGGNTIYF | TGCAGCGTTAGACAGGGTGGTGGAAACACCATATATTTT
TRBJ1-2 | . | TRBV28 | . | CASNFGTRYGYTF | TGTGCCAGCAACTTCGGGACACGCTATGGCTACACCTTC
TRBJ1-2 | TRBD1 | TRBV28 | . | CASSTGTGGRNGYTF | TGTGCCAGCAGTACTGGGACAGGGGGCCGAAATGGCTACACCTTC
TRBJ1-4 | . | TRBV19 | few | CASSTGVLGATNEKLFF | TGTGCCAGTAGTACTGGCGTCTTGGGTGCAACTAATGAAAAACTGTTTTTT
TRBJ2-4 | . | TRBV28 | . | CASSTRDKGIQYF | TGTGCCAGCAGTACACGGGACAAGGGCATTCAGTACTTC
TRBJ2-7 | TRBD2 | TRBV15 | . | CATRVSGSTHEQYF | TGTGCCACCAGAGTCAGCGGGAGTACCCACGAGCAGTACTTC
TRBJ1-2 | . | TRBV19 | . | CASSIKGTNYGYTF | TGTGCCAGTAGTATTAAGGGGACTAACTATGGCTACACCTTC
TRBJ2-1 | TRBD2 | TRBV27 | . | CASSSSGWSYNEQFF | TGTGCCAGCAGTTCTAGCGGGTGGTCCTACAATGAGCAGTTCTTC
TRBJ1-1 | . | TRBV7-2 | . | CASSLRVGDTEAFF | TGTGCCAGCAGCTTGCGGGTTGGGGACACTGAAGCTTTCTTT
TRBJ1-5 | TRBD1 | TRBV6-1 | . | CASSEEDRGLNQPQHF | TGTGCCAGCAGTGAAGAGGACAGGGGTCTAAATCAGCCCCAGCATTTT
TRBJ1-3 | . | TRBV5-6 | . | CASSLKTSSGNTIYF | TGTGCCAGCAGCTTGAAGACTTCCTCTGGAAACACCATATATTTT
TRBJ2-7 | TRBD1 | TRBV6-5 | . | CASSYLRTGAYEQYF | TGTGCCAGCAGTTATCTTAGGACAGGAGCCTACGAGCAGTACTTC
TRBJ2-3 | TRBD1 | TRBV5-6 | . | CASSLPGQGTDTQYF | TGTGCCAGCAGCTTACCGGGACAGGGCACAGATACGCAGTATTTT
TRBJ2-1 | . | TRBV5-6 | . | CASSFVRGNYNEQFF | TGTGCCAGCAGCTTTGTCAGGGGAAATTACAATGAGCAGTTCTTC
TRBJ2-1 | . | TRBV5-1 | . | CASSLGENGNEQFF | TGCGCCAGCAGCTTGGGTGAGAATGGAAATGAGCAGTTCTTC
TRBJ1-1 | . | TRBV24-1 | . | CATRRGDEAFF | TGTGCCACCCGCCGGGGAGACGAAGCTTTCTTT
TRBJ2-6 | . | TRBV5-1 | . | CASSTGSGANVLTF | TGCGCCAGCAGTACGGGATCTGGGGCCAACGTCCTGACTTTC
TRBJ1-3 | . | TRBV9 | . | CASSGGPSGNTIYF | TGTGCCAGCAGCGGCGGCCCCTCTGGAAACACCATATATTTT
TRBJ1-5 | . | TRBV19 | once | CASSITVSHHQPQHF | TGTGCCAGTAGTATAACGGTCAGTCATCATCAGCCCCAGCATTTT
TRBJ1-2 | . | TRBV4-3 | . | CASSQRGRANYGYTF | TGCGCCAGCAGCCAAAGGGGCAGAGCTAACTATGGCTACACCTTC
TRBJ2-5 | . | TRBV4-2 | . | CASSQVWLTQETQYF | TGTGCCAGCAGCCAAGTTTGGCTAACCCAAGAGACCCAGTACTTC
TRBJ2-1 | . | TRBV12-3/TRBV12-4 | . | CASSLVGHNEQFF | TGTGCCAGCAGTTTAGTTGGTCACAATGAGCAGTTCTTC
TRBJ2-5 | . | TRBV7-2 | . | CASSLGAPLGTQYF | TGTGCCAGCAGCCTCGGGGCCCCCTTGGGAACCCAGTACTTC